Included here is one TCR beta chain sequence, with context. Per the original data handling: Reference gene primer amplification yielded estimated nucleated cell counts. The table came from immunoSEQ multiplex PCR; TCRdb's copy has only in-frame clones and leaves some out. Clone size and the V and J calls come from that table; the DNA yielded D and trimming. This sample yields 95,000 to 150,000 clones, of which approximately 77% are seen a single time; over 6.5% belongs to the top ten. This record comes from a study of blood T cell repertoires in COVID-19. Study context: The United States, Italy and Spain were the sources of the acute and convalescent COVID-19 samples.

V shed 0 bases and J shed 2 bases, with 9 bases lying between them. Germline CDR1 is SGDLS and CDR2 is YYNGEE. This CDR3 is 16 amino acids long. This receptor was obtained from a human donor in a cohort sampled during active COVID-19. Material: peripheral blood. The chain links TRBV9 to TRBJ2-6, with a possible D match to TRBD1 (6 bases). CDR3 DNA sequence: TGTGCCAGCAGCGTAGGGCGACAGGCTGGGGCCAACGTCCTGACTTTC. Residues: CASSVGRQAGANVLTF.